The 29 T cell receptor beta chains below come from one sample, sequenced in a study of T-cell memory formation after mild COVID-19. TCRdb redid the calling of the 5' RACE reads with MiXCR, one entry per CDR3 protein. Of 410,000 or so distinct CDR3 sequences listed, 20% to 30% are singletons. The sequenced sample consisted of PBMCs or a T cell subset sorted from them (not recorded which). These receptors were collected from an adult woman who had mild COVID-19 (a few samples of this study predate the infection). Cell type and time point are not known.

This clonotype was detected only a few times. J is TRBJ2-5 and V is TRBV15; a possible D gene is TRBD2 (5 bases). Germline-derived CDR1 and CDR2 are LNHNV and YYDKDF (reference sequence). V was pared by 0 bases and J by 3 bases, with 11 bases between. The CDR3 totals 15 residues. The CDR3 DNA reads TGTGCCACCAGCAGAGATCGGGGATTGGAAGAGACCCAGTACTTC. Encoded protein: CATSRDRGLEETQYF.

This clonotype appeared many times. This rearrangement joins TRBV14 to TRBJ2-6, with D unclear. Trimming removed 5 bases at V and 3 bases at J, with 2 bases between. The CDR3 extends over 12 amino acids. In germline, CDR1 is SGHDN, CDR2 FVKESK. The CDR3 loop is CASSGGANVLTF. The CDR3, as DNA: TGTGCCAGCAGCGGTGGGGCCAACGTCCTGACTTTC.

CDR3 sequence (DNA): TGTGCCACCAGTGATCCATTAACAGGGTGGGAGACCCAGTACTTC. Its translation: CATSDPLTGWETQYF. V gene TRBV24-1 combines with J gene TRBJ2-5; D possibly corresponds to TRBD1 (6 bases). V was pared by 3 bases and J by 5 bases, with 15 bases between. The CDR3 is made up of 15 amino acids. Germline V gene data show CDR1 as KGHDR and CDR2 as SFDVKD.

This clonotype has a handful of counts. CDR3 amino acids: CASSPPIAGGHNEQFF. The CDR3 DNA is TGTGCCAGCAGCCCCCCAATCGCGGGAGGACACAATGAGCAGTTCTTC. J is TRBJ2-1 and V is TRBV12-3 or TRBV12-4, with TRBD2 matching over 8 bases. The CDR3 runs 16 residues. The trim removed 6 bases at V and 5 bases at J, leaving 12 bases unmatched.

V usage is TRBV6-1 and J usage is TRBJ1-4; D is uncertain. The germline V and J ends were trimmed by 8 bases and 4 bases, with 14 bases remaining between them. The CDR3 is 14 residues long. Germline V lookup: CDR1 MNHNS, CDR2 SASEGT. The CDR3 loop reads CASCRVPLNEKLFF. As DNA, the CDR3 is TGTGCCAGCTGTCGGGTCCCACTTAATGAAAAACTGTTTTTT.

In its sample, this clonotype was seen a few times. The chain recombines TRBV7-9 with TRBJ2-5; TRBD1 is a possible D gene (5 bases). The CDR3 sequence is 14 residues long. The germline V gene has CDR1 SEHNR and CDR2 FQNEAQ (reference sequence). V was shortened by 2 bases and J by 3 bases, with 10 bases between the two germline ends. The CDR3 loop reads CASSLLQAEETQYF. Written as DNA, the CDR3 is TGTGCCAGCAGCTTACTACAGGCGGAAGAGACCCAGTACTTC.

This rearrangement joins TRBV4-3 to TRBJ2-3; D not certain. CDR3 length: 15 residues. The germline V gene has CDR1 LGHNA and CDR2 YSLEER. Trimming shortened V by 4 bases and J by 1 base, and 12 bases separated the two germline ends. The CDR3, as DNA: TGCGCCAGCAGCCCCTCATCCGTGTGCACAGATACGCAGTATTTT. Its translation: CASSPSSVCTDTQYF.

This rearrangement joins TRBV15 to TRBJ1-1; no definite D call. Trimming removed 4 bases from V and 0 bases from J, with 9 bases in between. The CDR3 consists of 14 residues. Germline CDR1 LNHNV, CDR2 YYDKDF (reference sequence). In DNA form, the CDR3 reads TGTGCCACCAGCATCTCTAGGGTGAACACTGAAGCTTTCTTT. Its translation: CATSISRVNTEAFF.

This sequence joins TRBV3-1 and TRBJ1-1; D is unresolved. This CDR3 region has 15 residues. The V end lost 1 base, the J end lost 0 bases, and 9 bases lay between the germline ends. Germline CDR1 is LGHDT and CDR2 is YNNKEL (reference sequence). CDR3 sequence: CASSQATLMNTEAFF. The CDR3 DNA follows: TGTGCCAGCAGCCAAGCGACATTGATGAACACTGAAGCTTTCTTT.

This clonotype has a handful of counts. The rearrangement uses TRBV6-2 or TRBV6-3 and TRBJ2-4, with a tentative D call TRBD1 (6 bases). Trimming cost V 6 bases and J 0 bases, with 15 bases left between them. The CDR3 covers 16 residues. CDR1 MNHEY and CDR2 SVGEGT come from the germline V gene. The CDR3 DNA sequence: TGTGCCAGCAGCTCTCAGGGGTCTGTAGCCAAAAACATTCAGTACTTC. Translating it yields CASSSQGSVAKNIQYF.

This rearrangement joins TRBV11-3 to TRBJ1-5; 11 positions agree with TRBD1. The CDR3 is 16 residues long. J gave up 4 bases and V 5 bases, and 7 bases lay outside the gene matches. Germline V gene sequence: CDR1 SGHNT, CDR2 YENEEA. The CDR3 loop is CASSPGGTGGNQPQHF. The CDR3 DNA reads TGTGCCAGCAGCCCAGGGGGGACAGGGGGAAATCAGCCCCAGCATTTT.

At least ten counts were recorded for this clonotype. This chain links TRBV6-6 with TRBJ1-5; no clear D gene. CDR3 length: 15 residues. CDR1 MNHNY and CDR2 SVGAGI come from the germline V gene (reference sequence). The germline V and J ends were trimmed by 2 bases and 2 bases, with 10 bases remaining between them. The chain's CDR3 is CASSYDDKGNQPQHF. CDR3 DNA: TGTGCCAGCAGTTACGACGATAAAGGCAATCAGCCCCAGCATTTT.

A few counts support this clonotype. This chain links TRBV6-6 with TRBJ2-5, with D possibly called TRBD1 or TRBD2 (6 bases each). The germline CDR1 and CDR2 sequences are MNHNY and SVGAGI (reference sequence). The CDR3 consists of 16 residues. The germline V and J ends were trimmed by 5 bases and 2 bases, with 18 bases remaining between them. CDR3 amino acids: CASSRGSRGGQETQYF. CDR3 nucleotide sequence: TGTGCCAGCAGTAGGGGGTCGCGGGGAGGACAAGAGACCCAGTACTTC.

This clonotype has just one count. This chain links TRBV14 with TRBJ1-2, with a possible D match to TRBD1 (5 bases). The germline V and J ends were trimmed by 0 bases and 4 bases, with 15 bases remaining between them. The CDR3 is made up of 16 amino acids. Per the germline V gene, CDR1 is SGHDN and CDR2 is FVKESK. In nucleotides, the CDR3 is TGTGCCAGCAGCCAAGACTGGGGCAGGGTCCCCTATGGCTACACCTTC. This gives the protein CASSQDWGRVPYGYTF.

The sample holds a few counts of this clonotype. J is TRBJ1-4 and V is TRBV9; possible D gene TRBD1, 6 bases. Trimming left V 4 bases short and J 3 bases short, with 10 bases between. The CDR3 spans 14 residues. The germline V gene has CDR1 SGDLS and CDR2 YYNGEE. CDR3 sequence (DNA): TGTGCCAGCAGCAGACAGGACGCTAATGAAAAACTGTTTTTT. Translated, it gives CASSRQDANEKLFF.

A few counts support this clonotype. The chain is built from TRBV7-2 and TRBJ2-1, with 7 bases lining up with TRBD2. Trimming took 3 bases from V and 10 from J; bases not matched to a gene: 9. Looked up from germline, CDR1 is SGHTA and CDR2 is FQGNSA. The CDR3 extends over 14 amino acids. The CDR3 coding sequence is TGTGCCAGCAGCTTGGACGCGGGAGCGGGGGAGCAGTTCTTC. The encoded protein is CASSLDAGAGEQFF.

The table lists this clonotype with a few counts. This chain joins TRBV7-9 and TRBJ2-7; 7 bases are shared with TRBD1. Germline V gene sequence: CDR1 SEHNR, CDR2 FQNEAQ (reference sequence). Trimming removed 2 bases from V and 3 bases from J; junction bases left unmatched: 13. CDR3 size: 17 residues. CDR3 coding DNA: TGTGCCAGCAGCTTAAGTCTCAGTTCCGGGACAGACTACGAGCAGTACTTC. The encoded protein is CASSLSLSSGTDYEQYF.

The gene calls are TRBV30 and TRBJ2-7, with 7 bases fitting TRBD2. Unmatched junction bases numbered 9, after V lost 0 bases and J lost 4 bases. Germline values: CDR1 GTSNPN, CDR2 SVGIG (reference sequence). CDR3 length: 15 amino acids. CDR3 sequence: CAWSVALAEGYEQYF. The CDR3 DNA reads TGTGCCTGGAGTGTCGCGCTAGCGGAGGGTTACGAGCAGTACTTC.

Regarding this clonotype: The junction departs from the called germline gene at one end, perhaps through a read error. V gene TRBV29-1 combines with J gene TRBJ2-3; TRBD2 agrees at 10 bases. The V gene's germline CDR1 is SQVTM and CDR2 ANQGSEA. The CDR3 contains 14 residues. CDR3 sequence: CSVGPSGSKDTQYF. The CDR3 nucleotides are TGCAGCGTTGGGCCTAGCGGGAGCAAAGATACGCAGTATTTT.

The V gene is TRBV6-5, the J gene TRBJ1-1; no definite D call. Germline V gene data show CDR1 as MNHEY and CDR2 as SVGAGI. With 4 bases removed from V and 5 bases from J, the gap between germline ends came to 14 bases. This CDR3 has 14 residues. The CDR3 here is CASSLGRMRTEAFF. CDR3 coding DNA: TGTGCCAGCAGTTTGGGCAGGATGAGAACTGAAGCTTTCTTT.

This clonotype was counted between two and nine times. The chain has TRBV27 and TRBJ1-5; unclear D gene. The CDR3 sequence is 12 residues long. CDR1 and CDR2 from the germline V gene are MNHEY and SMNVEV (reference sequence). Between the trimmed V and J ends, which lost 3 bases and 6 bases, there was a span of 6 bases. DNA for the CDR3: TGTGCCAGCAGTTTTACGGGTCAGCCCCAGCATTTT. It is translated as CASSFTGQPQHF.

CDR3 region: CASSELLTQETQYF. The CDR3 DNA sequence: TGTGCCAGCAGTGAACTGTTAACTCAAGAGACCCAGTACTTC. This sequence joins TRBV25-1 and TRBJ2-5; D is uncertain. Germline CDR1 and CDR2: MGHDK and SYGVNS. V dropped 2 bases and J dropped 2 bases, with 9 bases sitting between them. There are 14 residues in the CDR3.

The table lists this clonotype with a few counts. The V gene is TRBV18, the J gene TRBJ2-3, with 9 bases lining up with TRBD1. J lost 1 base, V lost 3 bases, and 5 bases had no gene match. CDR3 size: 16 residues. Germline V CDR1 and CDR2: KGHSH, LQKENI. The CDR3 DNA reads as TGTGCCAGCTCACCGCCGGGACAGGGAGGCACAGATACGCAGTATTTT. This encodes CASSPPGQGGTDTQYF.

Only a few counts were recorded for this clonotype. The chain has TRBV5-6 and TRBJ1-1; 8 positions match TRBD1. The germline CDR1 and CDR2 sequences are SGHDT and YYEEEE. The CDR3 has 15 residues. The J segment lost 5 bases and the V segment lost 4 bases, leaving 10 bases of the junction unmatched. In DNA, the CDR3 is TGTGCCAGCAGCCGCCGACAGGGGCTTTGGACTGAAGCTTTCTTT. Encoded protein: CASSRRQGLWTEAFF.

This clonotype has just one count. The chain employs TRBV2 and TRBJ1-4; tentatively, D is TRBD1 (5 bases). Trimming stripped 0 bases from V and 8 bases from J, with 13 bases between. The CDR3 is 15 amino acids. The germline V gene has CDR1 SNHLY and CDR2 FYNNEI. CDR3 amino acids: CASSEARWGYEKLFF. CDR3 bases: TGTGCCAGCAGTGAAGCAAGGTGGGGCTACGAAAAACTGTTTTTT.

Only a few counts were recorded for this clonotype. The rearrangement joins TRBV7-6 to TRBJ2-5; possibly TRBD2 for D (6 bases). V gave up 4 bases and J gave up 2 bases, with 8 bases separating them. CDR1 is SGHVS, CDR2 FNYEAQ, per germline. The CDR3 sequence is 13 residues long. The CDR3 DNA reads TGTGCCAGCAGCTGGGACTTTCAAGAGACCCAGTACTTC. It is translated as CASSWDFQETQYF.

This clonotype came up a few times. The chain recombines TRBV7-9 with TRBJ2-5; D is uncertain. The V gene lost 1 base and the J gene lost 12 bases, with 12 bases spanning the gap. Germline CDR1 reads SEHNR; CDR2 reads FQNEAQ (reference sequence). The CDR3 covers 12 residues. As DNA, the CDR3 is TGTGCCAGCAGCTTAGGAGGTACGGCAGAGTACTTC. Amino acid sequence: CASSLGGTAEYF.

V usage is TRBV3-1 and J usage is TRBJ2-3; D gene uncertain. The CDR3 extends over 18 amino acids. V dropped 1 base and J dropped 2 bases, with 19 bases sitting between them. Germline-derived CDR1 and CDR2 are LGHDT and YNNKEL (reference sequence). The CDR3, as DNA: TGTGCCAGCAGCCAAGGGTTTCCAGGCGGCGGCGTCACAGATACGCAGTATTTT. This encodes CASSQGFPGGGVTDTQYF.

The chain combines TRBV27 with TRBJ2-5, with D possibly being TRBD2 (5 bases). The CDR3 has 13 amino acids. Per the germline V gene, CDR1 is MNHEY and CDR2 is SMNVEV (reference sequence). V lost 5 bases and J lost 7, with 14 bases in between. CDR3 loop: CASSLRVTGTQYF. Here the CDR3 DNA reads TGTGCCAGCAGTCTGAGGGTGACGGGGACCCAGTACTTC.